This T cell receptor beta chain emerged from a study of T cell responses to AZD1222 COVID-19 vaccine. Across the study: Second doses were pooled across both intervals (about 4 or about 12 weeks). Study conclusions and caveats: Only 5 or 6 AZD1222 recipients were seropositive at baseline. Mapped onto spike, vaccine-associated CD4 TCRs spanned it and were dominant at 160-218 and 743-854. Breadth and depth of Spike-specific TCRs rose after two AZD1222 doses.

Details on this clone: Its antigen is undetermined.

CDR3 length equals 14 residues. J gave up 7 bases and V 3 bases, and 5 bases lay outside the gene matches. Germline lookup yields CDR1 MNHEY and CDR2 SMNVEV (reference sequence). Repertoires were generated with immunoSEQ multiplex PCR, while TCRdb's copy carries only in-frame clones and drops some. The profile shows about 130,000 clones, more than 75% of them singletons. This material consisted of peripheral blood, taken on day 0 of AZD1222 vaccination. This chain connects TRBV27 to TRBJ1-5, with TRBD1 matching 8 bases. The TCR comes from an adult in good health. For the CDR3, the DNA is TGTGCCAGCAGTTTTAGGGCAGGGGGCCAGCCCCAGCATTTT. The encoded protein is CASSFRAGGQPQHF.